These 2 T cell receptor beta chains were sequenced from one sample in a study of control samples from healthy donors and cancer patients. Assay used: immunoSEQ multiplex PCR; TCRdb lists only in-frame clones, some missing. This table holds approximately 170,000 clones, more than 85% found once. Sequencing was carried out using blood. The receptor source for this set is a woman aged 25 to 39 in good health.

The rearrangement links TRBV18 to TRBJ2-7; 8 bases line up with TRBD1. CDR1 is KGHSH and CDR2 is LQKENI in the germline V gene. The CDR3 consists of 14 residues. J gave up 2 bases and V 3 bases, and 3 bases lay outside the gene matches. DNA for the CDR3: TGTGCCAGCTCACCGACAGGGGAGCCCTACGAGCAGTACTTC. This translates into CASSPTGEPYEQYF. The complete variable domain, with remaining parts taken from reference TRBV18 and TRBJ2-7, reads NAGVMQNPRHLVRRRGQEARLRCSPMKGHSHVYWYRQLPEEGLKFMVYLQKENIIDESGMPKERFSAEFPKEGPSILRIQQVVRGDSAAYFCASSPTGEPYEQYFGPGTRLTVT.

The chain is built from TRBV7-9 and TRBJ2-1; D remains unclear. The germline V gene encodes CDR1 SEHNR and CDR2 FQNEAQ (reference sequence). V lost 0 bases and J 10 bases, leaving 7 bases between the germline ends. The length of the CDR3 is 12 residues. The CDR3 nucleotides read TGTGCCAGCAGCTTAGCGATTTTCGAGCAGTTCTTC. This encodes CASSLAIFEQFF.